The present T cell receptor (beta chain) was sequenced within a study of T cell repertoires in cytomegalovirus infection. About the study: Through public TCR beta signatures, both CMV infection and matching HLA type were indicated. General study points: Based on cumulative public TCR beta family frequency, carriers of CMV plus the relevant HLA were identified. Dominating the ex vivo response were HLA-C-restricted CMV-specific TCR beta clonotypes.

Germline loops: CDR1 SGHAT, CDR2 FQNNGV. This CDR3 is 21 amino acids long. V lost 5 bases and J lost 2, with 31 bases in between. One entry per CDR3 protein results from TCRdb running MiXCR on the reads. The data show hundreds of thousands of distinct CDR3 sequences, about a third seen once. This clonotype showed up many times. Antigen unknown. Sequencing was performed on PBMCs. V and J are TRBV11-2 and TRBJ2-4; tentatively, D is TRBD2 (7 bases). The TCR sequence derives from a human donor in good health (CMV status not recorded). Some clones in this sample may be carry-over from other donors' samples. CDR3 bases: TGTGCCAGCAGCCCAAGGGGGGCTAGCGGAGAAATTACTCTGACCAAAAACATTCAGTACTTC. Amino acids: CASSPRGASGEITLTKNIQYF.